This TCR beta chain was profiled in a study of CXCR3-negative and CXCR3-positive naive CD8 T cells. Overall study findings and caveats: Whereas memory cells differed, naive CXCR3-negative and CXCR3-positive cells shared similar TRBV-TRBJ usage. For CXCR3-positive naive cells, TRB CDR3s were more hydrophobic than those of CXCR3-negative naive cells.

Germline V gene sequence: CDR1 LNHNV, CDR2 YYDKDF (reference sequence). There are 16 residues in the CDR3. Researchers prepared the TRB cDNA libraries using 5' RACE with UMI labels. TCRdb re-called the 5' RACE reads, yielding one record per CDR3 amino acid sequence without DNA. The ten most abundant clones cover around 0.38% of a sample with over 95,000 distinct CDR3 sequences. As concerns this clonotype: Its antigen is unknown.

The chain uses TRBV15 and TRBJ2-4; TCRdb returns TRBD1, unconfirmable since there is no DNA. The source material was naive CXCR3+ CD8+ T cells from blood. Subset given: CD45RO-CCR7+CD27+CD95- naive CD8+ T cells expressing CXCR3 (TNR3+). This clonotype was obtained from a human donor in good health. Some clones in this sample may be carry-over from other donors' samples. The CDR3 is CATSGQGARAKNIQYF.